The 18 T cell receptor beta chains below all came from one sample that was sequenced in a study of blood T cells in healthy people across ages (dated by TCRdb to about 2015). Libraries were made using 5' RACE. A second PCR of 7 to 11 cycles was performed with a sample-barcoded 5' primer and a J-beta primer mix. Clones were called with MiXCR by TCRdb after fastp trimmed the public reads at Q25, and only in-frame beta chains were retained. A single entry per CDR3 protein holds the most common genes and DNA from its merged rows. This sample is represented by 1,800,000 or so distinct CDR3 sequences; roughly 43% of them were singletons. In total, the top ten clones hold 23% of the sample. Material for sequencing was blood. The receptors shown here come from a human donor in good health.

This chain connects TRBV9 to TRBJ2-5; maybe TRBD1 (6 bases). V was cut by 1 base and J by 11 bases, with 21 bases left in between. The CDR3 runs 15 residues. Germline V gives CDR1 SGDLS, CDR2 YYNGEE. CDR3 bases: TGTGCCAGCAGCGTAAGGGGGAACGGGATTGAGGAGCAGTACTTC. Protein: CASSVRGNGIEEQYF.

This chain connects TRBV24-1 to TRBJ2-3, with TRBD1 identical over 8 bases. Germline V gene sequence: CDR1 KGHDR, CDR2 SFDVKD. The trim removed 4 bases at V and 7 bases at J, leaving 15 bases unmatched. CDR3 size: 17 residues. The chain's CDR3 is CATSESTDRAPKHTQYF. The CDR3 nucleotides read TGTGCCACCAGTGAGTCGACGGACAGGGCCCCTAAGCATACGCAGTATTTT.

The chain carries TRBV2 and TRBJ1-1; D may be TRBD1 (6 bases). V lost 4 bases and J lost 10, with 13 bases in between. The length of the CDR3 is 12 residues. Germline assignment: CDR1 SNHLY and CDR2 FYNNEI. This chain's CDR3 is CASSGERGGAFF. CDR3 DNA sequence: TGTGCCAGCAGTGGGGAGAGGGGGGGAGCTTTCTTT.

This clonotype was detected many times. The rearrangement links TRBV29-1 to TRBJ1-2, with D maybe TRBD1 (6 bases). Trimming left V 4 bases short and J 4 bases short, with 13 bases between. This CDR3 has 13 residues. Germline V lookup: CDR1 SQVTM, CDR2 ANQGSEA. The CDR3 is CSVGVTGSYGYTF. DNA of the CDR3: TGCAGCGTTGGTGTAACAGGGTCCTATGGCTACACCTTC. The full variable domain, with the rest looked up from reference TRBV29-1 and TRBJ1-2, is SAVISQKPSRDICQRGTSLTIQCQVDSQVTMMFWYRQQPGQSLTLIATANQGSEATYESGFVIDKFPISRPNLTFSTLTVSNMSPEDSSIYLCSVGVTGSYGYTFGSGTRLTVV.

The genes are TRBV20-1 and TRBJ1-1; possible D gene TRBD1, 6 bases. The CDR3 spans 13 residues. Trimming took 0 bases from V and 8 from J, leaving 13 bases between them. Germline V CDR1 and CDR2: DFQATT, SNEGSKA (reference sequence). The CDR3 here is CSAREGGELEAFF. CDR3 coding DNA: TGCAGTGCTAGAGAAGGGGGAGAACTGGAAGCTTTCTTT.

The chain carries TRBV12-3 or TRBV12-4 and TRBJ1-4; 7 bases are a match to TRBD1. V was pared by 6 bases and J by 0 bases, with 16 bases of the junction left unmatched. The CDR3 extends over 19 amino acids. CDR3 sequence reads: CASSFGRGQRFATNEKLFF. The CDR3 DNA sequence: TGTGCCAGCAGCTTTGGGCGGGGACAGAGATTTGCAACTAATGAAAAACTGTTTTTT.

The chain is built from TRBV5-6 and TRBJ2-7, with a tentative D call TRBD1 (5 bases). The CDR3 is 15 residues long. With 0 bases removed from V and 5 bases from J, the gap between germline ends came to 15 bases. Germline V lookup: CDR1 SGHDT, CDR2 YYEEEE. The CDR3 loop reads CASSLAAQGPDEQYF. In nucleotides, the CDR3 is TGTGCCAGCAGCTTGGCCGCGCAGGGTCCCGACGAGCAGTACTTC. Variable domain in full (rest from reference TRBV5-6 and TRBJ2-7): DAGVTQSPTHLIKTRGQQVTLRCSPKSGHDTVSWYQQALGQGPQFIFQYYEEEERQRGNFPDRFSGHQFPNYSSELNVNALLLGDSALYLCASSLAAQGPDEQYFGPGTRLTVT.

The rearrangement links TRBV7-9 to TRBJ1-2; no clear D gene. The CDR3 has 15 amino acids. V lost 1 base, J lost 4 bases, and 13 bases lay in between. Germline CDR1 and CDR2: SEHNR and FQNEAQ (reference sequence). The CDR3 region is CASSLENFAIYGYTF. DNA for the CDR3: TGTGCCAGCAGCTTAGAAAATTTCGCGATCTATGGCTACACCTTC.

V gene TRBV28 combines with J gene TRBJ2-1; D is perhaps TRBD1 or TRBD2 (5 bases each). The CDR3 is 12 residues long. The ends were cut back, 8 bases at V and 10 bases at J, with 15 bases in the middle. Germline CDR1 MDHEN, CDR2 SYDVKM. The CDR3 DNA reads TGTGCCAGCGGGGGACCCATCTACGAGCAGTTCTTC. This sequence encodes CASGGPIYEQFF.

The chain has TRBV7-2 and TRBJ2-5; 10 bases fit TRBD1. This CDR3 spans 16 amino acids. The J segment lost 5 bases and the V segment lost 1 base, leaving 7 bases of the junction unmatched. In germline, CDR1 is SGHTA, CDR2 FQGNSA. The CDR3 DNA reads TGTGCCAGCAGCTTAGTTGGGACAGGGGTTAGGGAGACCCAGTACTTC. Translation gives CASSLVGTGVRETQYF. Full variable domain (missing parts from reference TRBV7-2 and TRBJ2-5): GAGVSQSPSNKVTEKGKDVELRCDPISGHTALYWYRQSLGQGLEFLIYFQGNSAPDKSGLPSDRFSAERTGGSVSTLTIQRTQQEDSAVYLCASSLVGTGVRETQYFGPGTRLLVL.

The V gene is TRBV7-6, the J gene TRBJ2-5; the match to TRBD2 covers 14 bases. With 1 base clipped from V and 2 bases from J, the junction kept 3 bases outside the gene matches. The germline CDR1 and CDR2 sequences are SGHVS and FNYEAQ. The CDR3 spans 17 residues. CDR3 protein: CASSLGTSGGLQETQYF. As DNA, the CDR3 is TGTGCCAGCAGCTTAGGGACTAGCGGGGGGCTTCAAGAGACCCAGTACTTC.

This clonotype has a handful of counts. DNA of the CDR3: TGCGCCAGCAGCCAAGATCCCCTTACAGGCCGCAATGAAAAACTGTTTTTT. Translation: CASSQDPLTGRNEKLFF. The V and J genes are TRBV4-3 and TRBJ1-4, with D possibly being TRBD1 (5 bases). V shed 0 bases and J shed 5 bases, with 16 bases lying between them. This CDR3 is built from 17 residues. Germline CDR1 is LGHNA and CDR2 is YSLEER.

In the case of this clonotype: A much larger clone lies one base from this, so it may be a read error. CDR3 residues: CASRKPGWTFHEQYF. The CDR3 region has the DNA TGTGCCAGCAGGAAGCCTGGTTGGACGTTCCACGAGCAGTACTTC. The gene calls are TRBV2 and TRBJ2-5; D is unresolved. The DNA end is more similar to TRBJ2-7, so the J call may be wrong. In germline, CDR1 is SNHLY, CDR2 FYNNEI. This CDR3 comprises 15 residues.

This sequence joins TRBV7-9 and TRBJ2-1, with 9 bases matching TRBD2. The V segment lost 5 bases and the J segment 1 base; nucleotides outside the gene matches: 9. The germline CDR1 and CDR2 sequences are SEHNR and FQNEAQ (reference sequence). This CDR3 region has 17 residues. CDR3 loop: CASSPSSGGVSYNEQFF. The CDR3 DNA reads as TGTGCCAGCAGCCCAAGTAGCGGGGGCGTTTCCTACAATGAGCAGTTCTTC.

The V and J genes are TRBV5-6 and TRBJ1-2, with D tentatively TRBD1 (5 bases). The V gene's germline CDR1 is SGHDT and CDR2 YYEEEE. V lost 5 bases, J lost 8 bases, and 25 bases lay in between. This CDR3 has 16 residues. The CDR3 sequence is CASRPGGGSPTLGYTF. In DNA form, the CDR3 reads TGTGCCAGCAGACCCGGGGGAGGTAGTCCTACCTTAGGCTACACCTTC.

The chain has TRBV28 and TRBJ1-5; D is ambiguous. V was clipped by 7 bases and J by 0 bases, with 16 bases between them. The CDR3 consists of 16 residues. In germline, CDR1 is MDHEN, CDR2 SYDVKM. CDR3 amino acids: CASTRPTADSNQPQHF. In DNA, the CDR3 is TGTGCCAGCACCAGACCGACTGCCGATAGCAATCAGCCCCAGCATTTT.

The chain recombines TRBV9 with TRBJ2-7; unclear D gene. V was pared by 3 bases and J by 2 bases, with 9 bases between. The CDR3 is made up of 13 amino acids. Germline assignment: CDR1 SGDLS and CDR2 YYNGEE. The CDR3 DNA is TGTGCCAGCAGCGCCGACGGTACCTACGAGCAGTACTTC. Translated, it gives CASSADGTYEQYF.

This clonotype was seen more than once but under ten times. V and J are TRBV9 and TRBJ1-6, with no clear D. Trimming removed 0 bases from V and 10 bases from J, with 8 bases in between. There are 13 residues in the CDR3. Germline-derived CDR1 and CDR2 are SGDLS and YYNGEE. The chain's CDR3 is CASSVDRASPLHF. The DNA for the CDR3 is TGTGCCAGCAGCGTAGATCGGGCCTCACCCCTCCACTTT.